This is a list of T cell receptor beta chains from one sample in a study of blood T cell repertoires in COVID-19. The table came from immunoSEQ multiplex PCR; TCRdb's copy has only in-frame clones and leaves some out. The sample yields 140,000 or so clones, 84% seen once. The sample was PBMCs or T cells enriched from blood (not recorded which). The receptor source for this set is a woman in her fifties or sixties with acute COVID-19. The conserved cysteine and the conserved F or W are not part of the CDR3 here.

V gene	J gene	CDR3 protein
TRBV29-1	TRBJ2-2	SVTGGGGELF
TRBV7-9	TRBJ2-1	ASSTAGGRRGEQF
TRBV5-1	TRBJ2-1	ASSFGLYNEQF
TRBV6-1	TRBJ2-1	ASSERGQYNEQF
TRBV11-2	TRBJ2-1	ASSLLVGPRYSYNEQF
TRBV5-1	TRBJ1-2	ASSLNTGTNYGYT
TRBV6-4	TRBJ2-2	ASSGADTGELF
TRBV18	TRBJ2-3	ASSPPGQGAGDTQY
TRBV7-8	TRBJ2-2	ASSREDRGGTGELF
TRBV7-2	TRBJ1-5	ASSLGTGRLDQPQH
TRBV9	TRBJ2-2	ASSSPRTSENTGELF
TRBV18	TRBJ2-7	ASSPRGLAGDEQY
TRBV11-2	TRBJ2-1	ASSLDLSSYNEQF